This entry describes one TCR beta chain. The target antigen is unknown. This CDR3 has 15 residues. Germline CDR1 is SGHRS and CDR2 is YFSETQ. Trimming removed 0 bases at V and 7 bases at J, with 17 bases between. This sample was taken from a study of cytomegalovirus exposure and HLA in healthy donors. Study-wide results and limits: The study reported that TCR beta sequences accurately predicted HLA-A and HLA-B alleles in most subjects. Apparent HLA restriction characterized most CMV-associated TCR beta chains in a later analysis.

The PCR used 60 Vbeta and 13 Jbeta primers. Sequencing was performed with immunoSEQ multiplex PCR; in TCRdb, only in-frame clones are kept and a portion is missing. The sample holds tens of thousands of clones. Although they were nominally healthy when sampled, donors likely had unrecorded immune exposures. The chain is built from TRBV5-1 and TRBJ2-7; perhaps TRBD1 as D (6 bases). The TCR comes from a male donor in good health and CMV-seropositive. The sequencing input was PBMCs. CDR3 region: CASSLATGQVGEQYF. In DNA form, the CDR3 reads TGCGCCAGCAGCTTGGCGACAGGCCAGGTCGGGGAGCAGTACTTC.